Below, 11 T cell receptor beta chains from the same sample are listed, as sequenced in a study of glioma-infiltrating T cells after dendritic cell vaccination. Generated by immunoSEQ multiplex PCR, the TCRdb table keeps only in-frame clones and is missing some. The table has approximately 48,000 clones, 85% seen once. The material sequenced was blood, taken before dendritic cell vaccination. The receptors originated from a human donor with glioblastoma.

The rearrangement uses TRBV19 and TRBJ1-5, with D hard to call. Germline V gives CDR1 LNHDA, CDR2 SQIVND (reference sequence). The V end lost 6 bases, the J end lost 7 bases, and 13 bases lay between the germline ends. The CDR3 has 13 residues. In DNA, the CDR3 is TGTGCCAGTAGCGTCGTGGCAGTGCAGCCCCAGCATTTT. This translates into CASSVVAVQPQHF.

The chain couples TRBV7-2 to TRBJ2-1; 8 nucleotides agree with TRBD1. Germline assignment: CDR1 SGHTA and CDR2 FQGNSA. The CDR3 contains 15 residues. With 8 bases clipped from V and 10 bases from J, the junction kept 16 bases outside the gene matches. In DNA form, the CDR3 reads TGTGCCAGCCAGACAGGGGCCGGCACGGTTGGGGAGCAGTTCTTC. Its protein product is CASQTGAGTVGEQFF.

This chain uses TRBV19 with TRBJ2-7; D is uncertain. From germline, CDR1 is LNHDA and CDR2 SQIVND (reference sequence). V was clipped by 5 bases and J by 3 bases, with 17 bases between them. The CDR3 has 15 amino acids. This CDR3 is CASSLRRVGDYEQYF. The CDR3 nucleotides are TGTGCCAGTAGTCTGCGAAGAGTCGGAGACTACGAGCAGTACTTC. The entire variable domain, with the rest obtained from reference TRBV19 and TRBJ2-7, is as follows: DGGITQSPKYLFRKEGQNVTLSCEQNLNHDAMYWYRQDPGQGLRLIYYSQIVNDFQKGDIAEGYSVSREKKESFPLTVTSAQKNPTAFYLCASSLRRVGDYEQYFGPGTRLTVT.

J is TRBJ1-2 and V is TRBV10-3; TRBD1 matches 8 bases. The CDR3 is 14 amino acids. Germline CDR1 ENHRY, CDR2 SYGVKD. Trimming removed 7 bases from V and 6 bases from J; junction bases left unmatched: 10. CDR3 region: CAITSSGQGNGYTF. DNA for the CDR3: TGTGCCATCACTTCAAGCGGACAGGGAAATGGCTACACCTTC.

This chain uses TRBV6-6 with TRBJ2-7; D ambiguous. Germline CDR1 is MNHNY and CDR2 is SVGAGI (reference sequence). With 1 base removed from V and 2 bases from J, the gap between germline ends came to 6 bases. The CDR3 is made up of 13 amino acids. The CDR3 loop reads CASSYLGAYEQYF. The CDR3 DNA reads TGTGCCAGCAGTTACTTGGGCGCCTACGAGCAGTACTTC.

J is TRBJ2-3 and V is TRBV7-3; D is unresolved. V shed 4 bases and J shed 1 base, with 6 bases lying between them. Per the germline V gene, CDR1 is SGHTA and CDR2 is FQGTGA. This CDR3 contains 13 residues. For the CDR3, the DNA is TGTGCCAGCAGCTATCTCGGCACAGATACGCAGTATTTT. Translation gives CASSYLGTDTQYF.

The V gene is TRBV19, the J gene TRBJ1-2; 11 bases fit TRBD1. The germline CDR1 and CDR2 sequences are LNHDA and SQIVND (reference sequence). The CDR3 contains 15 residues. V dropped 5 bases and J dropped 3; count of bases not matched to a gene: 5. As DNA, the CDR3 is TGTGCCAGTAGTGGAAGGACAGGGGGCGACTATGGCTACACCTTC. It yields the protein CASSGRTGGDYGYTF. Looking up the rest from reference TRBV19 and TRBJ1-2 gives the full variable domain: DGGITQSPKYLFRKEGQNVTLSCEQNLNHDAMYWYRQDPGQGLRLIYYSQIVNDFQKGDIAEGYSVSREKKESFPLTVTSAQKNPTAFYLCASSGRTGGDYGYTFGSGTRLTVV.

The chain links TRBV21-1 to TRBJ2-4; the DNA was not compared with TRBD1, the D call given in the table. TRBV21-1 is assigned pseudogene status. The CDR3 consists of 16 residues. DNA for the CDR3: TGTGCCAGCAGCAGCAGGGGTAAGGGGGCCAAAAACATTCAGTACTTC. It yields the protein CASSSRGKGAKNIQYF.

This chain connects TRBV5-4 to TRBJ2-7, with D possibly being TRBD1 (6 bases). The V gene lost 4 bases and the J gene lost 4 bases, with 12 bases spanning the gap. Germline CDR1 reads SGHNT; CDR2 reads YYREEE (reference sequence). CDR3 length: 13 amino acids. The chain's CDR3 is CASSGGQGYEQYF. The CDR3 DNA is TGTGCCAGCAGCGGTGGGCAGGGGTACGAGCAGTACTTC.

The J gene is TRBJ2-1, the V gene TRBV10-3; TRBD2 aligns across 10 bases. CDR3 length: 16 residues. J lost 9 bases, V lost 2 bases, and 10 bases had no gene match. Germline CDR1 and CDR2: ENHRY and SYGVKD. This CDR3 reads CAISEPPSGGAGEQFF. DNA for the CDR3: TGTGCCATCAGTGAGCCCCCAAGCGGGGGGGCGGGTGAGCAGTTCTTC.

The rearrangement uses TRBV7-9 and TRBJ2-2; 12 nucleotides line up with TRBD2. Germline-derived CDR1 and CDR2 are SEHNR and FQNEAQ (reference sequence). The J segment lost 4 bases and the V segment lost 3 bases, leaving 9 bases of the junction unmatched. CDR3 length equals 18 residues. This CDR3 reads CASSLKPGGLAGTGELFF. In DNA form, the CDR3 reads TGTGCCAGCAGCTTGAAACCCGGGGGACTAGCGGGCACCGGGGAGCTGTTTTTT.